The 30 T cell receptor beta chains below all came from one sample that was sequenced in a study of cytomegalovirus exposure and HLA in healthy donors. A multiplex PCR was run with 60 Vbeta primers and 13 Jbeta primers. Profiling relied on immunoSEQ multiplex PCR, and the TCRdb table lists in-frame clones only, not all of them. Of tens of thousands of clones listed, roughly 70% were seen once; the top ten hold more than 2.5%. The sequenced sample was PBMCs. These receptors all stem from a man aged 45 to 65 in good health and CMV-seronegative.

This clone came up many times. This rearrangement joins TRBV6-5 to TRBJ1-3, with 8 bases fitting TRBD1. The germline V gene has CDR1 MNHEY and CDR2 SVGAGI. There are 14 residues in the CDR3. V lost 2 bases, J lost 4 bases, and 1 base stayed unmatched. The DNA of the CDR3 is TGTGCCAGCAGTTACCGGACAGGGGGAAACACCATATATTTT. This codes for CASSYRTGGNTIYF.

The V and J genes are TRBV6-5 and TRBJ2-1; 10 nucleotides match TRBD1. The V gene's germline CDR1 is MNHEY and CDR2 SVGAGI. The trim removed 0 bases at V and 12 bases at J, leaving 8 bases unmatched. This CDR3 contains 15 residues. CDR3 sequence: CASSYSSTGGEVQFF. As DNA, the CDR3 is TGTGCCAGCAGTTACTCGTCGACAGGGGGCGAGGTGCAGTTCTTC.

In its sample, this clone was seen once. V and J are TRBV28 and TRBJ1-3; 7 bases fit TRBD1. V trimming: 5 bases; J trimming: 11 bases; junction bases outside the gene matches: 15. The germline CDR1 and CDR2 sequences are MDHEN and SYDVKM. There are 15 residues in the CDR3. The CDR3 DNA is TGTGCCAGCAGTCGTAGGGGGCGGGGTTTTTCTCCCATATATTTT. This translates into CASSRRGRGFSPIYF. Based on the CDR3 plus reference TRBV28 and TRBJ1-3, the full variable domain is DVKVTQSSRYLVKRTGEKVFLECVQDMDHENMFWYRQDPGLGLRLIYFSYDVKMKEKGDIPEGYSVSREKKERFSLILESASTNQTSMYLCASSRRGRGFSPIYFGEGSWLTVV.

This clone came up a few times. The rearrangement links TRBV4-2 to TRBJ1-5, with D unclear. Germline values: CDR1 LGHNA, CDR2 YNFKEQ. The CDR3 sequence is 13 residues long. V was cut by 1 base and J by 9 bases, with 10 bases left in between. The CDR3 DNA reads TGTGCCAGCAGCCAAGCACCAGGCCGGCCCCAGCATTTT. This translates into CASSQAPGRPQHF.

V gene TRBV5-1 combines with J gene TRBJ2-5; 8 nucleotides match TRBD1. There are 16 residues in the CDR3. Germline V gene data show CDR1 as SGHRS and CDR2 as YFSETQ. J lost 5 bases, V lost 0 bases, and 9 bases had no gene match. CDR3: CASSLGQGAPQETQYF. The CDR3, as DNA: TGCGCCAGCAGCTTGGGGCAGGGGGCGCCCCAGGAGACCCAGTACTTC.

The chain recombines TRBV7-2 with TRBJ1-2; 7 bases map to TRBD1. The V gene end was trimmed by 1 base and the J gene end by 3 bases; junction bases not matched to a gene: 5. Germline CDR1 reads SGHTA; CDR2 reads FQGNSA. The CDR3 consists of 15 residues. The CDR3 here is CASSLVRGPHYGYTF. CDR3 DNA sequence: TGTGCCAGCAGCTTAGTGAGGGGGCCTCACTATGGCTACACCTTC.

CDR3 protein: CASSDASSTDTQYF. The CDR3 nucleotides are TGTGCCAGCAGTGATGCCAGTAGCACAGATACGCAGTATTTT. V and J are TRBV25-1 and TRBJ2-3, with unresolved D. The germline CDR1 and CDR2 sequences are MGHDK and SYGVNS. The V and J ends lost 3 bases and 0 bases respectively, with 7 bases between them. The CDR3 loop spans 14 amino acids.

The chain recombines TRBV4-3 with TRBJ2-1, with 9 nucleotides matching TRBD2. The CDR3 loop spans 15 amino acids. Germline V gene sequence: CDR1 LGHNA, CDR2 YSLEER. V was pared by 5 bases and J by 4 bases, with 6 bases of the junction left unmatched. For the CDR3, the DNA is TGCGCCAGCAGCGAGACTAGCGGACTTTACAATGAGCAGTTCTTC. Translating it yields CASSETSGLYNEQFF.

This clone was counted a few times. The rearrangement links TRBV5-1 to TRBJ1-4; TRBD1 agrees at 7 bases. The CDR3 consists of 16 residues. The trim removed 4 bases at V and 2 bases at J, leaving 8 bases unmatched. From germline, CDR1 is SGHRS and CDR2 YFSETQ. DNA for the CDR3: TGCGCCAGCAGCCGGGACAGAGGAAGCACTAATGAAAAACTGTTTTTT. Translating gives CASSRDRGSTNEKLFF.

The chain is built from TRBV19 and TRBJ2-2, with a possible D match to TRBD2 (6 bases). Germline V gene sequence: CDR1 LNHDA, CDR2 SQIVND (reference sequence). CDR3 length: 13 residues. The germline V and J ends were trimmed by 6 bases and 4 bases, with 9 bases remaining between them. In DNA form, the CDR3 reads TGTGCCAGTAGCATCGGGGGCACCGGGGAGCTGTTTTTT. Translated: CASSIGGTGELFF.

The chain joins TRBV7-9 to TRBJ1-2, with unresolved D. V lost 2 bases, J lost 13 bases, and 5 bases lay in between. In germline, CDR1 is SEHNR, CDR2 FQNEAQ (reference sequence). The CDR3 sequence is 9 residues long. CDR3 sequence (DNA): TGTGCCAGCAGCTTACCCGTCACCTTC. This codes for CASSLPVTF.

V and J are TRBV7-2 and TRBJ2-4; 10 bases agree with TRBD2. This CDR3 is built from 14 residues. Trimming at V came to 1 base and at J to 6 bases, leaving 0 bases not matched to a gene. Germline CDR1 is SGHTA and CDR2 is FQGNSA. The CDR3 coding sequence is TGTGCCAGCAGCTTAGGGACTAGCGGAAACATTCAGTACTTC. Amino acids: CASSLGTSGNIQYF.

V usage is TRBV5-5 and J usage is TRBJ2-2; 7 bases line up with TRBD2. Germline V gene lookup returns CDR1 SGHKS and CDR2 YYEKEE (reference sequence). The CDR3 is 16 amino acids. V shed 3 bases and J 1 base; nucleotides not matched to a gene: 6. The CDR3 loop is CASSSTTSLNTGELFF. As DNA, the CDR3 is TGTGCCAGCAGCTCAACGACTAGCCTGAACACCGGGGAGCTGTTTTTT.

The CDR3 region has the DNA TGTGCCAGCAGCTTGGCATGGACTCAAGGGGAGCAGTACTTC. Its translation is CASSLAWTQGEQYF. J is TRBJ2-7 and V is TRBV5-6; weak D call: TRBD2 (5 bases). Germline lookup yields CDR1 SGHDT and CDR2 YYEEEE. The CDR3 length is 14 residues. V was cut by 0 bases and J by 7 bases, with 14 bases left in between.

The V and J genes are TRBV2 and TRBJ2-7, with 8 bases matching TRBD1. Germline V CDR1 and CDR2: SNHLY, FYNNEI. Germline trimming cut 3 bases from V and 0 bases from J; bases unmatched to any gene: 7. The CDR3 sequence is 16 residues long. The DNA for the CDR3 is TGTGCCAGCAGTGACCCCGGACAGGGCAGCTCCTACGAGCAGTACTTC. Translation: CASSDPGQGSSYEQYF.

J is TRBJ2-3 and V is TRBV2; TRBD2 matches at 7 bases. Germline V gives CDR1 SNHLY, CDR2 FYNNEI. V was pared by 8 bases and J by 1 base, with 6 bases of the junction left unmatched. The CDR3 has 14 residues. The CDR3 coding sequence is TGTGCCAGCGGAGCGGGGTTGGGCACAGATACGCAGTATTTT. It is translated as CASGAGLGTDTQYF.

The V call is TRBV12-5, the J call TRBJ2-6; a weak D match, TRBD1 (6 bases). Germline CDR1 and CDR2: LGHNT and FRNRAP. V lost 1 base to trimming and J lost 0 bases, with 19 bases between them. This CDR3 is 20 amino acids long. CDR3 bases: TGTGCTAGTGGTTTGGCCCGGGTTAGCAGGGGACCCTCTGGGGCCAACGTCCTGACTTTC. This gives the protein CASGLARVSRGPSGANVLTF.

The chain joins TRBV30 to TRBJ2-6; D is undetermined. Trimming shortened V by 3 bases and J by 0 bases, and 12 bases separated the two germline ends. Per the germline V gene, CDR1 is GTSNPN and CDR2 is SVGIG (reference sequence). The CDR3 is 16 residues long. CDR3 protein: CAWRPLGDSGANVLTF. The CDR3 DNA is TGTGCCTGGAGACCCCTAGGCGACTCTGGGGCCAACGTCCTGACTTTC.

The chain joins TRBV30 to TRBJ2-1; 12 bases align to TRBD2. Trimming took 6 bases from V and 4 from J; bases not matched to a gene: 4. CDR3 size: 14 residues. CDR1 is GTSNPN and CDR2 is SVGIG in the germline V gene (reference sequence). The CDR3 sequence: CACQTSGSYNEQFF. In DNA form, the CDR3 reads TGTGCCTGTCAGACTAGCGGGAGTTACAATGAGCAGTTCTTC.

The rearrangement uses TRBV5-1 and TRBJ2-5, with 11 bases identical to TRBD2. Per the germline V gene, CDR1 is SGHRS and CDR2 is YFSETQ. V dropped 2 bases and J dropped 5; count of bases not matched to a gene: 17. CDR3 length: 19 amino acids. The DNA for the CDR3 is TGCGCCAGCAGCTTTACTAGCGGGGGTACGAGGCGGAAGGGGGAGACCCAGTACTTC. This translates into CASSFTSGGTRRKGETQYF.

This chain links TRBV4-1 with TRBJ2-3, with D hard to call. Per germline, CDR1 MGHRA and CDR2 YSYEKL. This CDR3 is 12 amino acids long. V shed 3 bases and J shed 7 bases, with 8 bases lying between them. DNA for the CDR3: TGCGCCAGCAGCCAGATCGGGTATACGCAGTATTTT. Its protein is CASSQIGYTQYF.

The chain has TRBV15 and TRBJ1-2; 9 nucleotides align to TRBD1. Trimming cost V 1 base and J 4 bases; bases outside gene matches: 1. Germline V CDR1 and CDR2: LNHNV, YYDKDF (reference sequence). The CDR3 contains 14 residues. Here the CDR3 reads CATSRGTGVYGYTF. CDR3 DNA sequence: TGTGCCACCAGCAGAGGGACAGGGGTCTATGGCTACACCTTC. Based on the CDR3 plus reference TRBV15 and TRBJ1-2, the full variable domain is DAMVIQNPRYQVTQFGKPVTLSCSQTLNHNVMYWYQQKSSQAPKLLFHYYDKDFNNEADTPDNFQSRRPNTSFCFLDIRSPGLGDTAMYLCATSRGTGVYGYTFGSGTRLTVV.

The rearrangement links TRBV4-3 to TRBJ2-1, with 10 positions matching TRBD2. V shed 0 bases and J 14 bases; nucleotides not matched to a gene: 7. Germline V gives CDR1 LGHNA, CDR2 YSLEER. The CDR3 contains 14 residues. CDR3 residues: CASSQDQREGHKFF. In nucleotides, the CDR3 is TGCGCCAGCAGCCAAGATCAGCGGGAGGGCCACAAGTTCTTC.

The chain couples TRBV6-1 to TRBJ1-5; perhaps TRBD1 as D (6 bases). Trimming pared 4 bases from V and 5 bases from J, leaving 9 bases between. The germline gives CDR1 MNHNS, CDR2 SASEGT. CDR3 length: 13 amino acids. In DNA form, the CDR3 reads TGTGCCAGCAGTGGATACAGGGATCAGCCCCAGCATTTT. Translation: CASSGYRDQPQHF.

This clone was observed a handful of times. The chain recombines TRBV11-2 with TRBJ1-1; 9 bases align to TRBD1. CDR1 is SGHAT and CDR2 is FQNNGV in the germline V gene. V dropped 4 bases and J dropped 2; count of bases not matched to a gene: 5. The CDR3 totals 15 residues. The CDR3 nucleotides read TGTGCCAGCAGCTCCAGACAGGGGGGAAACACTGAAGCTTTCTTT. Amino acid sequence: CASSSRQGGNTEAFF.

This clone appeared a few times. This chain connects TRBV18 to TRBJ2-7; 12 bases line up with TRBD1. The CDR3 is 17 residues long. Germline V gives CDR1 KGHSH, CDR2 LQKENI. After removal of 3 bases from V and 6 bases from J, the junction contained 12 bases not matched to a gene. Here the CDR3 reads CASSPPPWDRGPVEQYF. Written as DNA, the CDR3 is TGTGCCAGCTCACCCCCCCCGTGGGACAGGGGGCCGGTCGAGCAGTACTTC.

The chain employs TRBV7-9 and TRBJ1-2; 7 bases agree with TRBD1. This CDR3 has 16 amino acids. The ends lost 4 bases at V and 7 bases at J; junction bases unmatched: 15. Germline-derived CDR1 and CDR2 are SEHNR and FQNEAQ (reference sequence). The CDR3 coding sequence is TGTGCCAGCAGCTCCTTAGCTCTCAGGGGGAGTGGTGGCTACACCTTC. It specifies CASSSLALRGSGGYTF.

The V and J genes are TRBV2 and TRBJ2-3; possibly TRBD2 for D (6 bases). V was trimmed by 6 bases and J by 8 bases, leaving 18 bases between them. The germline V gene has CDR1 SNHLY and CDR2 FYNNEI. CDR3 length: 14 residues. The CDR3 nucleotides are TGTGCCAGCAGCGTAGAAGACGACGGGGGTACGCAGTATTTT. Translated: CASSVEDDGGTQYF.

This clone has only one observation. In nucleotides, the CDR3 is TGTGCCAGCAGATTATCGACAGGGGGCTATGGCTACACCTTC. As protein: CASRLSTGGYGYTF. The J gene is TRBJ1-2, the V gene TRBV2; 9 bases align to TRBD1. This CDR3 has 14 residues. V lost 6 bases, J lost 4 bases, and 6 bases stayed unmatched. Germline assignment: CDR1 SNHLY and CDR2 FYNNEI.

Here the CDR3 reads CASSLYRSSGTDTQYF. CDR3 nucleotide sequence: TGTGCCAGCAGCTTGTATCGGTCTAGCGGAACAGATACGCAGTATTTT. The chain combines TRBV5-5 with TRBJ2-3, with 7 bases that match TRBD2. V shed 1 base, J shed 3 bases, and the junction held 8 bases outside the gene matches. Germline V gene lookup returns CDR1 SGHKS and CDR2 YYEKEE (reference sequence). This CDR3 has 16 amino acids.